The T cell receptor (beta chain) under discussion was sequenced for a study of blood T cell repertoires in COVID-19. In the study overall: Sample material is recorded as cDNA or gDNA derived from T cells, B-cell-depleted T cells, or PBMCs.

Original processing notes: Reference gene primer amplification in the assay estimated nucleated cell counts. Profiling relied on immunoSEQ multiplex PCR, and the TCRdb table lists in-frame clones only, not all of them. V, J and clone size were drawn from that table, and D and trimming were deduced from the DNA. The table shows over 110,000 clones, with roughly 88% occurring only once. V lost 1 base and J lost 4, with 16 bases in between. From germline, CDR1 is LGHDT and CDR2 YNNKEL (reference sequence). CDR3 length: 16 amino acids. The V and J genes are TRBV3-1 (or the pseudogene TRBV3-2) and TRBJ1-2, with D possibly being TRBD1 (6 bases). The source is a woman aged 45-59 years with acute or convalescent COVID-19. The sample was peripheral blood. Written as DNA, the CDR3 is TGTGCCAGCAGCCAAGTCCGACGAGGGGGGGGCTATGGCTACACCTTC. It encodes CASSQVRRGGGYGYTF.